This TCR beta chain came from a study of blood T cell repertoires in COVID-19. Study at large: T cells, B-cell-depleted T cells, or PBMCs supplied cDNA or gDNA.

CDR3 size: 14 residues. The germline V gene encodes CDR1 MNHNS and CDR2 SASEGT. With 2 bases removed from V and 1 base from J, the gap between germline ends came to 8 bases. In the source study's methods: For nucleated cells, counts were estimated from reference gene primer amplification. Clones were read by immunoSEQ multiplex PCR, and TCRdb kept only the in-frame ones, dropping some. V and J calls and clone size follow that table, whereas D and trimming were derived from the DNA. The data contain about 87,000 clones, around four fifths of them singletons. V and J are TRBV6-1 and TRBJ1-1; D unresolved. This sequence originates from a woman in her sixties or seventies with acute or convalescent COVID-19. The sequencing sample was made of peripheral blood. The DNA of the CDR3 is TGTGCCAGCAGTGAATCGGGGTCGAACACTGAAGCTTTCTTT. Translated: CASSESGSNTEAFF.